This T cell receptor (beta chain) comes out of a study of memory CD4+ T cells and cytomegalovirus serostatus. Study-level background: Donors were healthy Belgian adults, several CMV seropositive and around 23 seronegative.

This CDR3 region has 13 residues. The ends were cut back, 3 bases at V and 9 bases at J, with 12 bases in the middle. Germline V gene data show CDR1 as MDHEN and CDR2 as SYDVKM. Measured with immunoSEQ multiplex PCR; TCRdb has only the in-frame clones, and not every one. The sample includes roughly 50,000 clones, roughly four fifths seen only once; the top ten take approximately 0.82%. The sort gate was single viable CD3+CD4+CD8-CD45RO+ cells for memory CD4+ T cells. The V gene is TRBV28, the J gene TRBJ2-1; no firm D call. This TCR was sampled from an adult in good health and CMV-seronegative. The sample comprised memory CD4+ T cells from blood. CDR3 bases: TGTGCCAGCAGTTTGGTAGCTTTGACTGAGCAGTTCTTC. Encoded protein: CASSLVALTEQFF.